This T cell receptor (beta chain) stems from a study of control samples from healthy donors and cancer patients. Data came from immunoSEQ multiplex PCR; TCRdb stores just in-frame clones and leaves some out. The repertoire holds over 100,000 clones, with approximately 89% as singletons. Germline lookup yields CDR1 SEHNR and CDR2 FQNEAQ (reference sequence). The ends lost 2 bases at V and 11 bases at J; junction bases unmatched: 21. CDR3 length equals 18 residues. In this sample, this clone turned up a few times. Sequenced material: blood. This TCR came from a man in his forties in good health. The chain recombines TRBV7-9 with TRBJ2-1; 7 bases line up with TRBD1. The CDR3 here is CASSLFKGWDRDSKKQFF. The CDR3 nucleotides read TGTGCCAGCAGCTTATTTAAAGGGTGGGACAGAGATAGCAAAAAGCAGTTCTTC.